This T cell receptor (beta chain) was identified during a study of blood T cells in healthy people across ages. This clonotype was detected only a few times. Primers used in a second PCR of roughly 7 to 11 cycles were a sample-barcoded 5' primer and a J-beta primer mix. Every molecule of cDNA carried a tag from a template-switch adaptor with 12 random nucleotides. Using its own MiXCR run on the 5' RACE reads, TCRdb lists one record per CDR3 protein. The sample includes around 800,000 distinct CDR3 sequences, 35% to 50% of them seen just once. Germline-derived CDR1 and CDR2 are DFQATT and SNEGSKA (reference sequence). The CDR3 is made up of 15 amino acids.

Sample: blood. The TCR was taken from a man older than 75 in good health. This sequence joins TRBV20-1 and TRBJ2-5, with D maybe TRBD2 (5 bases). The J call is uncertain, as TRBJ2-7 better fits the DNA end. Here the CDR3 reads CSARYRRAGGYEQYF. In nucleotides, the CDR3 is TGCAGTGCTAGATACCGACGAGCTGGAGGTTACGAGCAGTACTTC.